A single T cell receptor (beta chain) is shown here with its context. Its target antigen remains unknown. Per-base quality was not reported, and no clone a single base away is much larger than it. The library was prepared using the immunoSEQ multiplex PCR assay. A mixture of 60 forward primers for TCR Vbeta segments and 13 reverse primers for TCR Jbeta segments was used in the multiplex PCR. A multiplex PCR assay on genomic DNA amplified the CDR3 region of rearranged TCR beta genes. The Illumina HiSeq System was used to sequence the amplified TCR beta libraries as 87-base-pair reads. The paper's data handling went like this. A later analysis tallied about 77 million unique TCR beta chains across the 610 or so repertoires, and about 12 million of those chains were shared by two or more donors. A nearest-neighbor algorithm error-corrected the raw reads and collapsed the reads into unique sequences, merging closely related sequences to remove PCR and sequencing errors. To assign V, D and J gene segments, CDR3 sequences were aligned to IMGT reference sequences. For a sequence to be retained, a match of at least six nucleotides to both a V gene segment and a J gene segment was required. A rearrangement was called productive if the CDR3 had no stop codons and remained in frame with V and J, and every other rearrangement was called non-productive. Following IMGT convention, CDR3 was defined as the stretch from the second conserved V-encoded cysteine up to the conserved J-encoded phenylalanine. The earlier analysis of 587 of the donors excluded any sequence lacking an unambiguous match to a single V gene segment. An earlier analysis of roughly 590 of the donors called V segments functional above 56.7% productive rearrangements and segregating when the between-donor standard deviation exceeded 5%. A statistical classification framework was built for diagnosing cytomegalovirus status from the catalog of TCR beta chain sequences. In a later analysis, TCR nucleotide sequences were compared against IMGT/GENE-DB human TR gene sequences so that V and J genes could be assigned. A later analysis assigned CDR3 sequences and most-parsimonious VDJ recombination scenarios with the TCRdist pipeline. In a later analysis, each TCR beta chain was defined by its CDR3 amino acid sequence together with its V-gene family, and reads lacking a unique V-gene family were excluded. A later analysis removed 592 highly shared, low-generation-probability nucleotide sequences to deal with suspected cross-contamination and a sequencing artifact. A later analysis calculated a clonal expansion index for each public chain from normalized within-repertoire ranks of inferred template counts. A later analysis computed generation probabilities with a VDJ recombination model fitted to out-of-frame rearrangements, and checked the results against IGoR. In a later analysis, TCR-TCR, TCR-HLA and TCR-CMV co-occurrence was scored with hypergeometric tests, and a repertoire-size bias correction was applied to TCR pairs. To estimate false discovery rates, a later analysis permuted the HLA or CMV assignments 20 times. In a later analysis, co-occurring TCRs were grouped using DBSCAN, with TCRdist sequence similarity added in when clustering inside HLA-allele-positive subsets. Repertoires with fewer than 30,000 or more than 120,000 public chains were left out of co-occurrence clustering, as were a few repertoires with anomalous nucleotide sharing. In its TCRdb copy, this immuneACCESS table keeps in-frame sequences only and misses some clones. Where compared with another copy, unresolved V genes explain less than half of these, and the others have no known cause. That table gives V, J and clone size, and the DNA gave D and trimming. The sample table holds fewer than 150,000 clones, of which about 79% were seen once. The leading ten clones occupy less than 3% of the sample.

In total, 666 healthy bone marrow donors made up the cohort. At the time of sampling, every cohort member was nominally healthy, though immune exposures that went unrecorded were likely present. The donor tested CMV seronegative, placing the donor among the 350 or so seronegative members of the cohort. A peripheral blood sample was collected from each donor, and TCR beta sequencing was performed on peripheral blood mononuclear cells. The Qiagen DNeasy Blood Extraction Kit was used to extract genomic DNA from the blood cell samples. These data belong to a study of cytomegalovirus exposure and HLA in healthy donors (dated 2017 in TCRdb). With respect to the entire study: In an earlier analysis of roughly 500 of the donors, 276 Gb of sequence data and 90 million to 120 million unique TCR beta sequences from 180 million or so T cells were reported. The aim of the study was to test whether cataloging public T cell receptors could identify signatures of past pathogen exposure. All discovery cohort repertoires had been generated using a single sequencing platform. A later genetic analysis took genome-wide SNP genotypes for about three fifths of the roughly 700 donors and used that subset as a discovery cohort. In the later analysis, no new phenotypic data were used to find candidate immune exposures; instead, reliance was placed on TCR beta sequences and their occurrence across donors. Both class I and class II loci were covered by HLA typing, at four-digit resolution. Typing coverage differed by locus: A, B, C, DRB1 and DQB1 were typed in about 629-640 donors, DQA1 in roughly 500, DPA1 in approximately 610, and DPB1 in approximately 450. In an earlier analysis of about 590 of the donors, high-throughput TCR beta sequencing was used to judge whether each TCR beta V gene segment behaved as functional or pseudogenic. Of the 300 to 500 genotyped donors, approximately 80% were placed in the genetic ancestry cluster associated with self-reported Caucasian donors. Roughly 5 DR-DQ haplotypes were handled as single units for association and clustering because linkage in the cohort was strong. A later analysis re-examined previously published TCR beta repertoires from more than 600 donors and added high-resolution HLA genotyping to investigate patterns of TCR occurrence. The study profiled the T cell repertoires of fewer than 850 subjects by immunosequencing and related them to cytomegalovirus serostatus. Along with the approximately 650-subject first cohort, a separate validation cohort of over a hundred different subjects was used. Donor age, sex, ethnicity and CMV serostatus were collected together with the repertoire data. About 310 gigabases of sequencing data and 70 million to 85 million unique TCR sequences were included in an early release covering roughly 600 HLA-typed donors. Among 300 to 500 genotyped donors of the cohort, an average of approximately 200,000 unique TCR beta nucleotide sequences was sequenced per donor, of which 15% to 20% were non-productive. The study combined high-throughput TCR immunosequencing, statistical association of individual TCRs with disease status, and machine learning to predict cytomegalovirus infection status.

The germline ends are 24 bases apart after V is trimmed by 1 base and J by 12 bases. The germline V gene (reference sequence) gives CDR1 as LNHDA and CDR2 as SQIVND. The CDR3 starts with the cysteine, ends with the phenylalanine, and has 16 residues. This entry keeps only the CDR3 DNA: 48 bases, framed from base 1. Results and caveats for the whole study, not just this receptor: The sequencing pipeline was judged likely to have produced a cluster of highly shared sequence variants as a technical artifact. A total of 150 to 200 TCR beta chains were listed by the study as associated with cytomegalovirus. Correlated functional status among segregating V segments might be attributable to linkage disequilibrium, but an unknown experimental factor could not be ruled out. Immune exposure information for the cohort was limited to CMV serostatus. In a later analysis, more than 15,000 TCR beta sequences were associated with specific HLA alleles at a false discovery rate of 0.05. Most CMV-associated TCR beta chains appeared to be HLA-restricted in a later analysis, and the HLA associations seemed to be driven largely by CMV exposure. According to a later analysis, TCR association rates differed among HLA loci, with DRB1 alleles showing the most associated TCRs and HLA-C alleles showing the fewest. Sequencing depth was assumed to be roughly uniform across donors in the presence/absence analyses, though that assumption may not hold. This cohort had only TCR beta chains sequenced, and the lack of alpha or paired-chain data limited which features could be detected. Because the 87-base-pair reads could not distinguish some IMGT-functional V segments, including TRBV6-2 and TRBV6-3, those segments were excluded. Several of the top co-occurrence clusters appeared to be linked to parvovirus B19, influenza, CMV and Epstein-Barr virus, according to a later analysis. Broadly in line with IMGT annotations, most TCR beta V segments showed up in productive rearrangements about 87% or about 30% of the time in an earlier analysis of 450 to 600 of the donors. A further reported finding was that TCR beta sequences accurately predicted the HLA-A and HLA-B alleles for most subjects in the first cohort. Assigning TCR associations to individual alleles was difficult when HLA alleles, especially DR and DQ, strongly co-occurred. Because HLA typing was missing for some donors at each locus, association tests included only the typed subset. Three of the identified cytomegalovirus-associated TCR beta chains were confirmed in vitro to be specific for cytomegalovirus antigens. The earlier analysis of some 540 of the donors excluded some 16 rarely observed V segments, including chromosome 9 orphons, because counts were too low. According to the authors, the approach could potentially be generalized to other disease states and immunological phenotypes. The classifier was reported to diagnose cytomegalovirus status with high specificity and sensitivity in both the original and validation cohorts. Across donors, most TCR sequences were observed very rarely, whereas some public TCRs were present in many individuals. An association between a missense DCLRE1C variant and V-gene and J-gene trimming of TCR beta chains was found in a later genetic analysis and replicated in an independent cohort. Compared with equally common non-associated chains, HLA-associated TCR beta chains in a later analysis were more clonally expanded and had lower generation probabilities. In a later genetic analysis, fewer N-insertions in productive TCRs were reported among donors in an Asian-associated ancestry cluster than the roughly 700-donor mean.

The receptor comes from a male donor in good health and CMV-seronegative. Sequencing used PBMCs. Recombination joined TRBV19 with TRBJ1-2; confidence is insufficient to name the D gene. Read as DNA, the sequence is TGTGCCAGTAGTATAGGGAACCTCGGGAGAATAAAGGATGACACCTTC. This gives the protein CASSIGNLGRIKDDTF.